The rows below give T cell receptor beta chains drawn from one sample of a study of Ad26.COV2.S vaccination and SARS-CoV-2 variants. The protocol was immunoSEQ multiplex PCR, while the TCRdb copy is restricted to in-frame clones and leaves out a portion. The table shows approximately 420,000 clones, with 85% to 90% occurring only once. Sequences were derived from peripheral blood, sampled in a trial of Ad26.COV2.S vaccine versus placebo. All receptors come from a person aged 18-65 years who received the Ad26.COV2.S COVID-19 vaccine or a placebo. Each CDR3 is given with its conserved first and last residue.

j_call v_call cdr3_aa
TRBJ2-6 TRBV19 CASSIDHRGFSGANVLTF
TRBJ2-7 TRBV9 CASSPTGDYEQYF
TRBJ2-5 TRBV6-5 CATCPGLEETQYF
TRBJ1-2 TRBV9 CASSVEIRGSPYGYTF
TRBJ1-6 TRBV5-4 CASSPGTDNSPLHF
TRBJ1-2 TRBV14 CASSQEAPADYGYTF
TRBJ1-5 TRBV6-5 CASRGTGSTQPQHF
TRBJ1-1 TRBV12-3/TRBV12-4 CASRWTANTEAFF
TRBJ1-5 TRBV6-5 CASRRGGDSNQPQHF
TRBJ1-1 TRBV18 CASSPRQNTEAFF
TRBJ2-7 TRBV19 CASSFGTGGSYEQYF
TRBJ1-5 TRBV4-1 CASSQDLRYYSNQPQHF
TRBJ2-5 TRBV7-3 CASSLTGGGLETQYF
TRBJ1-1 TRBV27 CASSSRGTEAFF
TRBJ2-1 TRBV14 CASSRRLNEGGNEQFF
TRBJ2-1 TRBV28 CASSVGTSSEQFF
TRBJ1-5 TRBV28 CASSGRSLSNQPQHF
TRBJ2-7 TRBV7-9 CASSVTGTALHEQYF
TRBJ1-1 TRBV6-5 CASSYSRQGEAFF
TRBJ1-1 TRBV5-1 CASSLSGWEGTEAFF
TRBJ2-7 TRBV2 CASRTAYEQYF
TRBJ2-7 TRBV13 CASSPGQGNYDEQYF
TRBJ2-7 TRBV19 CAVGPGSSYEQYF
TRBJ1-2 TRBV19 CASSIGGNLYGYTF
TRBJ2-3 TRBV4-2 CASSLSGGNNPTDTQYF
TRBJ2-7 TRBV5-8 CASSLWGTEDYEQYF
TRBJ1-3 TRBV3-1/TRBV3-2 CASSLQGSENTIYF
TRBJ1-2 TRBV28 CASSPPGAGGYTF
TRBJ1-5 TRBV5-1 CASSLGSSGQPQHF
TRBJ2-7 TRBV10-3 CATGQSYEQYF
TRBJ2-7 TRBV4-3 CASSQGLRGGFEQYF
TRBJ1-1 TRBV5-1 CASSSRGGNTEAFF
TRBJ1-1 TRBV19 CASSILRQGLGTEAFF
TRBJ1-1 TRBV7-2 CASSLVPGSTEAFF
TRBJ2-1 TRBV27 CASSPLAGGLYNEQFF
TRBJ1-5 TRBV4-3 CASSQDNRGNNQPQHF
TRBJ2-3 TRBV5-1 CASSRTDTQYF
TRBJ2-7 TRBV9 CASSVRDGNYEQYF
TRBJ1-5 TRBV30 CAWTTRGAQPQHF
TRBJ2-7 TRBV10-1 CASSERLTYEQYF
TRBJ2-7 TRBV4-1 CASSPSGSVLGGQYF
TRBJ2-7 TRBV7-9 CASSLGQGTGFYEQYF
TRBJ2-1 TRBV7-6 CASSFKPAGVSYNEQFF
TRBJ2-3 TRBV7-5 CVRSLESSGGQMWDTQYF
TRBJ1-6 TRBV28 CASSFVGGNSPLHF
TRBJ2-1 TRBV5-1 CASSLVPGGPYNEQFF
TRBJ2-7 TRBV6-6 CASSFDIPDEQYF
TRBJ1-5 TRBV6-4 CASSENPSQPQHF
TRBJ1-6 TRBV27 CASSPLGRRENSPLHF
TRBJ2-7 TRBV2 CASSERPTSYEQYF
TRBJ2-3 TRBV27 CASSYLGPRGPTDTQYF
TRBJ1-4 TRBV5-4 CASSLGGGLAGEKLFF
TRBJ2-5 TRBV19 CASSIDRQPETQYF